What follows are 27 T cell receptor beta chains derived from one specimen sequenced in a study of shared clonotypes between healthy human individuals. Profiling relied on immunoSEQ multiplex PCR, and the TCRdb table lists in-frame clones only, not all of them. The sample has hundreds of thousands of clones; 95% to 96% are singletons. CD45RO-negative, CCR7-positively selected cells formed the naive CD8 fraction, excluding terminally differentiated effector memory CD45RA+ cells. The sample comprised naive CD8+ T cells sorted from blood. The receptor source for this set is a woman aged 25 to 39 in good health.

V is TRBV29-1 and J is TRBJ2-5; tentative D call: TRBD2 (6 bases). Germline V gene lookup returns CDR1 SQVTM and CDR2 ANQGSEA. This CDR3 comprises 13 residues. The V end lost 0 bases, the J end lost 11 bases, and 16 bases lay between the germline ends. The CDR3 sequence: CSVEDWLAQEQYF. CDR3 nucleotide sequence: TGCAGCGTTGAAGATTGGCTAGCGCAAGAGCAGTACTTC.

The chain recombines TRBV28 with TRBJ2-7; perhaps TRBD2 as D (5 bases). This CDR3 region has 15 residues. V dropped 3 bases and J dropped 5 bases, with 17 bases sitting between them. Germline values: CDR1 MDHEN, CDR2 SYDVKM. In DNA form, the CDR3 reads TGTGCCAGCAGTTTTGTCCGGGGTACGGGTGACGAGCAGTACTTC. Translated, it gives CASSFVRGTGDEQYF.

V usage is TRBV4-2 and J usage is TRBJ2-2; D is unresolved. Germline CDR1 LGHNA, CDR2 YNFKEQ. V lost 1 base and J lost 4, with 7 bases in between. This CDR3 has 14 amino acids. This chain's CDR3 is CASSQGSATGELFF. The CDR3 coding sequence is TGTGCCAGCAGCCAAGGTTCCGCCACCGGGGAGCTGTTTTTT.

J is TRBJ2-1 and V is TRBV19; 7 nucleotides agree with TRBD1. This CDR3 is 17 amino acids long. From germline, CDR1 is LNHDA and CDR2 SQIVND (reference sequence). V dropped 4 bases and J dropped 7; count of bases not matched to a gene: 16. The CDR3 loop is CASSTIGQDDGYNEQFF. The CDR3 DNA reads as TGTGCCAGTAGTACAATAGGACAGGATGACGGGTATAATGAGCAGTTCTTC.

The rearrangement links TRBV9 to TRBJ2-1; perhaps D is TRBD1 or TRBD2 (5 bases each). This CDR3 has 15 residues. V lost 0 bases and J 6 bases, leaving 13 bases between the germline ends. Germline CDR1 SGDLS, CDR2 YYNGEE. CDR3 protein: CASSVGGGRFNEQFF. CDR3 bases: TGTGCCAGCAGCGTAGGTGGGGGAAGGTTCAATGAGCAGTTCTTC.

The chain carries TRBV5-1 and TRBJ1-1; 8 nucleotides match TRBD1. Looked up from germline, CDR1 is SGHRS and CDR2 is YFSETQ. This CDR3 contains 13 residues. V shed 0 bases, J shed 5 bases, and the junction held 0 bases outside the gene matches. CDR3 nucleotides: TGCGCCAGCAGCTTGGGGACAGGGACTGAAGCTTTCTTT. It codes for CASSLGTGTEAFF.

The chain recombines TRBV27 with TRBJ2-1; 8 bases agree with TRBD1. The CDR3 totals 15 residues. Trimming cost V 3 bases and J 7 bases; bases outside gene matches: 8. Germline V CDR1 and CDR2: MNHEY, SMNVEV (reference sequence). Here the CDR3 reads CASSLRTGLGNEQFF. The CDR3 nucleotides are TGTGCCAGCAGTTTGAGGACAGGGCTAGGTAATGAGCAGTTCTTC.

The chain joins TRBV4-1 to TRBJ1-1; D not certain. This CDR3 is built from 15 residues. Trimming stripped 1 base from V and 6 bases from J, with 15 bases between. Per germline, CDR1 MGHRA and CDR2 YSYEKL. Here the CDR3 reads CASSQGGGRFAEAFF. As DNA, the CDR3 is TGCGCCAGCAGCCAAGGGGGAGGGAGGTTCGCTGAAGCTTTCTTT.

The chain joins TRBV10-3 to TRBJ2-7; TRBD1 matches 7 bases. Trimming took 4 bases from V and 9 from J; bases not matched to a gene: 12. Germline V gene sequence: CDR1 ENHRY, CDR2 SYGVKD. The CDR3 is 14 amino acids. CDR3 nucleotides: TGTGCCATCAGTGGTTGGGACAGTATGAGTCGGCAGTACTTC. Translation: CAISGWDSMSRQYF.

With regard to this clone: The same CDR3 arises from other DNA sequences in this sample as well. This sequence joins TRBV2 and TRBJ2-1; the match to TRBD2 covers 7 bases. The CDR3 consists of 15 residues. V was pared by 3 bases and J by 4 bases, with 6 bases of the junction left unmatched. Germline V gene data show CDR1 as SNHLY and CDR2 as FYNNEI. The CDR3, as DNA: TGTGCCAGCAGTGAGGGGCTAGCGGAATACAATGAGCAGTTCTTC. It specifies CASSEGLAEYNEQFF.

In its sample, this clone was seen once. CDR3 sequence (DNA): TGTGCCAGCAGCTTGGGGCCTAGCGGGAGAGAGACCCAGTACTTC. It yields the protein CASSLGPSGRETQYF. This rearrangement joins TRBV5-4 to TRBJ2-5; 10 bases agree with TRBD2. The junction had 3 bases not matched to a gene; V was cut back by 0 bases and J by 4 bases. This CDR3 is 15 amino acids long. Germline V gene data show CDR1 as SGHNT and CDR2 as YYREEE (reference sequence). The entire variable domain, with the rest obtained from reference TRBV5-4 and TRBJ2-5, is as follows: ETGVTQSPTHLIKTRGQQVTLRCSSQSGHNTVSWYQQALGQGPQFIFQYYREEENGRGNFPPRFSGLQFPNYSSELNVNALELDDSALYLCASSLGPSGRETQYFGPGTRLLVL.

This clone was recorded once. The gene calls are TRBV5-1 and TRBJ2-1, with 10 positions matching TRBD2. Germline V gene lookup returns CDR1 SGHRS and CDR2 YFSETQ. The CDR3 spans 14 residues. J was trimmed by 15 bases and V by 4 bases; bases with no gene match: 13. The CDR3 sequence: CASSRTSGDNLRFF. The CDR3 DNA follows: TGCGCCAGCAGCCGGACTAGCGGAGACAACCTGCGGTTCTTC.

This clone was counted once. This chain links TRBV27 with TRBJ1-5; 11 bases are shared with TRBD1. With 1 base clipped from V and 4 bases from J, the junction kept 3 bases outside the gene matches. Germline V gene data show CDR1 as MNHEY and CDR2 as SMNVEV (reference sequence). CDR3 length: 16 residues. The CDR3 DNA follows: TGTGCCAGCAGTTTATGGGGGACAGGGGGTAATCAGCCCCAGCATTTT. Encoded protein: CASSLWGTGGNQPQHF.

This chain connects TRBV28 to TRBJ2-5, with D maybe TRBD1 (5 bases). The CDR3 extends over 14 amino acids. Between the trimmed V and J ends, which lost 5 bases and 4 bases, there was a span of 14 bases. Germline V gives CDR1 MDHEN, CDR2 SYDVKM. DNA of the CDR3: TGTGCCAGCAGTAGTTTATGGGGCCTAGAGACCCAGTACTTC. Its translation: CASSSLWGLETQYF.

The V and J genes are TRBV9 and TRBJ1-3, with D maybe TRBD1 (6 bases). CDR1 is SGDLS, CDR2 YYNGEE, per germline. The V gene lost 4 bases and the J gene lost 2 bases, with 13 bases spanning the gap. CDR3 size: 15 residues. The CDR3 protein is CASSPEEGAGNTIYF. As DNA, the CDR3 is TGTGCCAGCAGCCCAGAGGAGGGGGCTGGAAACACCATATATTTT.

The V gene is TRBV7-9, the J gene TRBJ2-1; 8 nucleotides match TRBD1. The germline CDR1 and CDR2 sequences are SEHNR and FQNEAQ (reference sequence). J was trimmed by 9 bases and V by 2 bases; bases with no gene match: 0. This CDR3 is 12 amino acids long. The DNA for the CDR3 is TGTGCCAGCAGCTTAACAGGGGGTGAGCAGTTCTTC. Residues: CASSLTGGEQFF.

The CDR3: CASSSPGTDNTEAFF. The CDR3 bases are TGTGCCAGCAGCTCCCCCGGGACCGACAACACTGAAGCTTTCTTT. This rearrangement joins TRBV9 to TRBJ1-1; D perhaps matches TRBD1 (5 bases). V lost 4 bases and J lost 2, with 15 bases in between. This CDR3 has 15 residues. The germline V gene encodes CDR1 SGDLS and CDR2 YYNGEE.

The genes are TRBV5-1 and TRBJ1-1; TRBD1 matches at 10 bases. V gave up 1 base and J gave up 2 bases; unmatched junction bases: 11. CDR1 is SGHRS, CDR2 YFSETQ, per germline. The CDR3 covers 18 residues. The CDR3 loop is CASSLRDRGPRLNTEAFF. The CDR3 DNA sequence: TGCGCCAGCAGCTTGAGAGACAGGGGGCCCCGATTAAACACTGAAGCTTTCTTT.

The chain joins TRBV7-9 to TRBJ1-5; D is undetermined. This CDR3 is 16 amino acids long. In germline, CDR1 is SEHNR, CDR2 FQNEAQ (reference sequence). Trimming took off 1 base at V and 1 base at J, with 11 bases between the two ends. The CDR3 region has the DNA TGTGCCAGCAGCTTAGTATCTGCCAGCAGCAATCAGCCCCAGCATTTT. Amino acid sequence: CASSLVSASSNQPQHF.

The chain has TRBV28 and TRBJ1-3; the D gene is possibly TRBD1 (5 bases). Deletions cut 6 bases from V and 0 bases from J, with 12 bases between. The length of the CDR3 is 15 residues. Looked up from germline, CDR1 is MDHEN and CDR2 is SYDVKM. The CDR3 nucleotides are TGTGCCAGCAGGAAACCGGGACTCTCTGGAAACACCATATATTTT. Its translation: CASRKPGLSGNTIYF.

The V call is TRBV6-5, the J call TRBJ2-2, with TRBD2 matching over 7 bases. The CDR3 loop spans 15 amino acids. Germline CDR1 and CDR2: MNHEY and SVGAGI. Trimming cost V 4 bases and J 5 bases; bases outside gene matches: 7. The chain's CDR3 is CASSWSRRETGELFF. The CDR3 bases are TGTGCCAGCAGTTGGTCGCGGCGGGAGACCGGGGAGCTGTTTTTT.

This clone was seen a single time. V and J are TRBV6-6 and TRBJ2-7, with TRBD1 matching 7 bases. Germline loops: CDR1 MNHNY, CDR2 SVGAGI (reference sequence). The V segment lost 8 bases and the J segment 11 bases; nucleotides outside the gene matches: 6. The CDR3 extends over 10 amino acids. Written as DNA, the CDR3 is TGTGCCAGCGGTTTACAGGGGAAGTACTTC. Its translation is CASGLQGKYF.

The V gene is TRBV5-6, the J gene TRBJ1-3; weak D call: TRBD1 (6 bases). The germline V gene has CDR1 SGHDT and CDR2 YYEEEE. The CDR3 runs to 15 residues. V was trimmed by 4 bases and J by 0 bases, leaving 11 bases between them. CDR3 loop: CASSLGQYSGNTIYF. CDR3 DNA sequence: TGTGCCAGCAGCCTCGGACAGTACTCTGGAAACACCATATATTTT.

The rearrangement uses TRBV7-9 and TRBJ2-1; 11 bases align to TRBD2. Germline V gives CDR1 SEHNR, CDR2 FQNEAQ (reference sequence). The CDR3 totals 16 residues. Losses at the gene ends were 2 bases for V and 7 bases for J; bases not matched to a gene: 7. The CDR3 here is CASSLLLAGGRNEQFF. In DNA, the CDR3 is TGTGCCAGCAGCTTACTCCTAGCGGGAGGACGGAATGAGCAGTTCTTC.

The rearrangement links TRBV27 to TRBJ1-3; 7 bases align to TRBD1. V trimming: 5 bases; J trimming: 2 bases; junction bases outside the gene matches: 6. CDR1 and CDR2 (germline): MNHEY, SMNVEV (reference sequence). The CDR3 spans 15 residues. The CDR3 DNA is TGTGCCAGCAGTCCTGGGACAGTTCCTGGAAACACCATATATTTT. This codes for CASSPGTVPGNTIYF.

The V call is TRBV19, the J call TRBJ2-1; tentatively, D is TRBD2 (6 bases). The CDR3 has 14 residues. Per the germline V gene, CDR1 is LNHDA and CDR2 is SQIVND (reference sequence). V lost 1 base to trimming and J lost 8 bases, with 12 bases between them. The CDR3 nucleotides are TGTGCCAGTAGTATAGTTTTTGGGGGGTATGAGCAGTTCTTC. Translating it yields CASSIVFGGYEQFF.

CDR3 in amino acids: CASSGHVSGSTTGELFF. The CDR3 DNA sequence: TGTGCCAGCAGCGGACACGTGAGCGGGAGTACCACCGGGGAGCTGTTTTTT. The chain links TRBV9 to TRBJ2-2, with 8 bases aligning to TRBD2. Germline CDR1 is SGDLS and CDR2 is YYNGEE. This CDR3 contains 17 residues. V lost 3 bases, J lost 4 bases, and 11 bases stayed unmatched.